Listed below are T cell receptor beta chains from one sample, sequenced in a study of response to subunit inactivated influenza vaccine. TCRdb processed the RT-PCR reads anew with MiXCR; each CDR3 protein has one entry. The data hold fewer than 600,000 distinct CDR3 sequences, with less than 7.5% observed a single time. The source material was PBMCs from blood, sampled roughly 24 months after vaccination. The receptors were sampled from a man in his fifties or sixties who received an inactivated influenza vaccine. The conserved cysteine and the conserved F or W are not part of the CDR3 here.

>TRBJ2-1|TRBV7-8
ASSQRDSIYNEQF
>TRBJ2-7|TRBV11-2
ASSLQASGTYEQY
>TRBJ2-7|TRBV13
ASSLIGHPYEQY
>TRBJ1-4|TRBV11-3
ASSLSGREKLF
>TRBJ2-2|TRBV12-3/TRBV12-4
ASSLRHRDTGELF
>TRBJ2-2|TRBV12-3/TRBV12-4
ASSWDRTTGELF
>TRBJ1-6|TRBV20-1
SVLDGPHSPLH
>TRBJ1-2|TRBV4-1
ASSQDSHGANYGYT
>TRBJ2-2|TRBV20-1
SATTAGQGSNTGELF
>TRBJ1-5|TRBV6-2/TRBV6-3
ASSYDQRMPMADQPQH
>TRBJ1-4|TRBV20-1
SAREGQVEKLF
>TRBJ2-2|TRBV14
ASSQPLGLAGRELF
>TRBJ1-1|TRBV28
ASSLFRDIEAF
>TRBJ2-1|TRBV28
ASSLSYGKGSGF
>TRBJ2-1|TRBV3-1
ASSETSGRANEQF
>TRBJ2-7|TRBV6-2/TRBV6-3
ASSYVGVEQY
>TRBJ1-5|TRBV2
ASTPGQGAQPQH
>TRBJ1-6|TRBV6-5
ASMAGVSPLH
>TRBJ2-5|TRBV5-6
ASSLAPAGGRETQY
>TRBJ1-1|TRBV20-1
SASFGTDQAF
>TRBJ1-2|TRBV7-2
ASSDQGYYGYT